The sequence of this T cell receptor (beta chain) was determined in a study of shared clonotypes between healthy human individuals. Study-level results: Donors were few, which limited the genetic and exposure-history diversity represented.

Worth noting for this clone: No antigen is known for it.

The repertoire was sequenced with immunoSEQ multiplex PCR; TCRdb's copy has only in-frame clones and lacks some. The data show about 2 million clones, about 95% seen once. This CDR3 contains 16 residues. Germline-derived CDR1 and CDR2 are MGHRA and YSYEKL. Between the trimmed V and J ends, which lost 0 bases and 0 bases, there was a span of 6 bases. The rearrangement joins TRBV4-1 to TRBJ1-6; D is unclear. The clonotype was recovered from a man in his late teens or twenties in good health. Input material: naive CD4+ T cells sorted from blood. Subset defined: CD45RA+ positively selected. CDR3: CASSQDYSSYNSPLHF. The CDR3 DNA follows: TGCGCCAGCAGCCAAGATTACAGCTCCTATAATTCACCCCTCCACTTT.